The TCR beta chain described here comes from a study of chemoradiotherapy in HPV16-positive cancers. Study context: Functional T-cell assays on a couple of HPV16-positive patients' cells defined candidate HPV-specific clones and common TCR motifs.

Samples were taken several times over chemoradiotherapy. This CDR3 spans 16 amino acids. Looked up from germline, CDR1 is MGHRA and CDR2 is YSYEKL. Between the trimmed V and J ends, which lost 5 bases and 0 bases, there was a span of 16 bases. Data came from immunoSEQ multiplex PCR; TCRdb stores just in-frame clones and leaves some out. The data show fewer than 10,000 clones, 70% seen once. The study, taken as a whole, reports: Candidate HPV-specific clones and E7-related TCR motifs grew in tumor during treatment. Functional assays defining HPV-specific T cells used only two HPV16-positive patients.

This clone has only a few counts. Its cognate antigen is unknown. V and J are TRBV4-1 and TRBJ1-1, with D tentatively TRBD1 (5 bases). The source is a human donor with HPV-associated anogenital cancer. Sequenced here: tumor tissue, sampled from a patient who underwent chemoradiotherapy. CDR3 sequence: CASSARTTGVNTEAFF. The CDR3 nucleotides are TGCGCCAGCAGCGCCCGGACAACCGGAGTGAACACTGAAGCTTTCTTT.